These 24 T cell receptor beta chains share one sample of origin, sequenced in a study of control samples from healthy donors and cancer patients. Sequencing used immunoSEQ multiplex PCR; TCRdb keeps in-frame clones, though not all of them. The repertoire holds 65,000 to 80,000 clones, around nine tenths seen once, with 9.5% in the top ten. The sequenced sample consisted of PBMCs. The receptors shown here come from a woman aged 50 to 65 with colorectal cancer.

The V gene is TRBV10-3, the J gene TRBJ2-2, with 8 bases fitting TRBD2. This CDR3 is 12 amino acids long. The V segment lost 11 bases and the J segment 6 bases; nucleotides outside the gene matches: 5. CDR1 ENHRY and CDR2 SYGVKD come from the germline V gene. The CDR3 nucleotides read TGTGCCGTCACGGGGGGGGCCGGGGAGCTGTTTTTT. Its protein product is CAVTGGAGELFF.

This clone came up a few times. The V gene is TRBV24-1, the J gene TRBJ1-4, with D possibly TRBD1 on 5 matching bases. The ends were cut back, 4 bases at V and 7 bases at J, with 15 bases in the middle. The CDR3 totals 15 residues. Germline V CDR1 and CDR2: KGHDR, SFDVKD. The CDR3 loop reads CATSETGTEGEKLFF. The DNA for the CDR3 is TGTGCCACCAGTGAAACCGGGACCGAAGGTGAAAAACTGTTTTTT.

The chain recombines TRBV6-2 or TRBV6-3 with TRBJ1-4; no clear D. Germline V gene sequence: CDR1 MNHEY, CDR2 SVGEGT. Trimming shortened V by 8 bases and J by 4 bases, and 14 bases separated the two germline ends. CDR3 length equals 14 residues. The CDR3 loop is CASRLDGLNEKLFF. CDR3 nucleotides: TGTGCCAGCCGCCTCGACGGACTTAATGAAAAACTGTTTTTT.

This chain links TRBV2 with TRBJ1-5; 7 bases map to TRBD1. The CDR3 sequence is 15 residues long. Germline CDR1 reads SNHLY; CDR2 reads FYNNEI. J was trimmed by 4 bases and V by 5 bases; bases with no gene match: 8. The CDR3 reads CASSKSTGENQPQHF. The CDR3 bases are TGTGCCAGCAGTAAGTCTACAGGGGAGAATCAGCCCCAGCATTTT.

The J gene is TRBJ1-5, the V gene TRBV18; 7 positions agree with TRBD1. With V trimmed by 0 bases and J by 5 bases, 4 bases remained unmatched. Germline CDR1 reads KGHSH; CDR2 reads LQKENI. This CDR3 comprises 15 residues. CDR3 region: CASSPPNRGYQPQHF. DNA for the CDR3: TGTGCCAGCTCACCACCCAACAGGGGCTATCAGCCCCAGCATTTT. The entire variable domain, with the rest obtained from reference TRBV18 and TRBJ1-5, is as follows: NAGVMQNPRHLVRRRGQEARLRCSPMKGHSHVYWYRQLPEEGLKFMVYLQKENIIDESGMPKERFSAEFPKEGPSILRIQQVVRGDSAAYFCASSPPNRGYQPQHFGDGTRLSIL.

The chain has TRBV6-5 and TRBJ2-7; no firm D call. The CDR3 sequence is 13 residues long. The V end was cut by 6 bases, the J end by 3 bases, with 12 bases between. Germline CDR1 is MNHEY and CDR2 is SVGAGI. The CDR3 region is CASRPHGSYEQYV. CDR3 in DNA: TGTGCCAGCAGACCCCACGGAAGCTACGAGCAGTACGTC.

V gene TRBV20-1 combines with J gene TRBJ2-2; no reliable D call. V was trimmed by 3 bases and J by 6 bases, leaving 11 bases between them. This CDR3 has 13 amino acids. The germline gives CDR1 DFQATT, CDR2 SNEGSKA (reference sequence). CDR3 nucleotide sequence: TGCAGTGCTAGTTTGGGATTCGCCGGGGAGCTGTTTTTT. Its protein product is CSASLGFAGELFF.

CDR3 sequence: CSASRQLNTEAFF. The CDR3 nucleotides read TGCAGTGCTAGTCGACAGCTGAACACTGAAGCTTTCTTT. The rearrangement links TRBV20-1 to TRBJ1-1; the D gene is possibly TRBD1 (5 bases). Germline CDR1 is DFQATT and CDR2 is SNEGSKA (reference sequence). CDR3 length: 13 residues. Trimming pared 3 bases from V and 0 bases from J, leaving 8 bases between.

CDR3 protein: CATSRENREPEQFF. In DNA form, the CDR3 reads TGTGCCACCAGCAGAGAGAACAGGGAGCCTGAGCAGTTCTTC. This rearrangement joins TRBV15 to TRBJ2-1, with D perhaps matching TRBD1 (6 bases). The length of the CDR3 is 14 residues. The germline CDR1 and CDR2 sequences are LNHNV and YYDKDF (reference sequence). The ends were cut back, 0 bases at V and 9 bases at J, with 12 bases in the middle.

This clone has just one count. The J gene is TRBJ2-5, the V gene TRBV4-3, with a weak D call TRBD1 (5 bases). Trimming pared 2 bases from V and 2 bases from J, leaving 15 bases between. Germline lookup yields CDR1 LGHNA and CDR2 YSLEER. This CDR3 region has 16 residues. The CDR3 is CASSQQAGLSQETQYF. The CDR3 DNA sequence: TGCGCCAGCAGCCAACAGGCAGGGCTTTCTCAAGAGACCCAGTACTTC.

The chain combines TRBV7-8 with TRBJ2-5, with unresolved D. CDR1 and CDR2 from the germline V gene are SGHVS and FQNEAQ. Trimming cost V 5 bases and J 5 bases, with 18 bases left between them. This CDR3 spans 15 amino acids. The CDR3 nucleotides are TGTGCCAGCAGCACCTCCTGGCTAGGTTGGGAGACCCAGTACTTC. This sequence encodes CASSTSWLGWETQYF.

The chain is built from TRBV7-2 and TRBJ2-6; D unresolved. There are 15 residues in the CDR3. Germline CDR1 and CDR2: SGHTA and FQGNSA. V was clipped by 2 bases and J by 0 bases, with 5 bases between them. The CDR3 nucleotides read TGTGCCAGCAGCTTAACTCGCTCTGGGGCCAACGTCCTGACTTTC. Protein sequence: CASSLTRSGANVLTF.

Here the CDR3 reads CASSEQPNQPQHF. CDR3 bases: TGTGCCAGCAGTGAACAGCCCAATCAGCCCCAGCATTTT. The chain has TRBV6-4 and TRBJ1-5; D is ambiguous. Germline V gene sequence: CDR1 MRHNA, CDR2 SNTAGT. The CDR3 is 13 residues long. V was trimmed by 3 bases and J by 3 bases, leaving 6 bases between them.

The chain uses TRBV7-2 and TRBJ2-6; the D is unclear. This CDR3 contains 17 residues. Germline V gene data show CDR1 as SGHTA and CDR2 as FQGNSA. V was shortened by 8 bases and J by 0 bases, with 17 bases between the two germline ends. CDR3 DNA: TGTGCCAGCGGCCCCGGATATCTGGTCTCTGGGGCCAACGTCCTGACTTTC. It is translated as CASGPGYLVSGANVLTF. The full variable domain, its missing parts supplied by reference TRBV7-2 and TRBJ2-6, is GAGVSQSPSNKVTEKGKDVELRCDPISGHTALYWYRQSLGQGLEFLIYFQGNSAPDKSGLPSDRFSAERTGGSVSTLTIQRTQQEDSAVYLCASGPGYLVSGANVLTFGAGSRLTVL.

V is TRBV6-5 and J is TRBJ2-3; the D gene is possibly TRBD1 (5 bases). In germline, CDR1 is MNHEY, CDR2 SVGAGI. V dropped 1 base and J dropped 2 bases, with 10 bases sitting between them. This CDR3 spans 15 amino acids. CDR3 in amino acids: CASSYFAGNTDTQYF. CDR3 coding DNA: TGTGCCAGCAGTTACTTCGCAGGGAACACAGATACGCAGTATTTT.

This clone appeared a few times. The rearrangement joins TRBV18 to TRBJ1-1; D is perhaps TRBD1 (5 bases). The CDR3 is made up of 17 amino acids. CDR1 KGHSH and CDR2 LQKENI come from the germline V gene. The V and J ends lost 0 bases and 1 base respectively, with 15 bases between them. As DNA, the CDR3 is TGTGCCAGCTCACCACCGGGGGGGGTGCCGGGGAACACTGAAGCTTTCTTT. It is translated as CASSPPGGVPGNTEAFF.

The table lists this clone with a few counts. Distinct nucleotide sequences in the sample also encode this CDR3. The gene calls are TRBV19 and TRBJ1-2, with D maybe TRBD1 (5 bases). V lost 1 base to trimming and J lost 6 bases, with 9 bases between them. The CDR3 totals 13 residues. Germline values: CDR1 LNHDA, CDR2 SQIVND (reference sequence). CDR3 sequence reads: CASSIVGVDGYTF. The CDR3 region has the DNA TGTGCCAGTAGTATAGTAGGGGTTGATGGCTACACCTTC. Full variable domain (missing parts from reference TRBV19 and TRBJ1-2): DGGITQSPKYLFRKEGQNVTLSCEQNLNHDAMYWYRQDPGQGLRLIYYSQIVNDFQKGDIAEGYSVSREKKESFPLTVTSAQKNPTAFYLCASSIVGVDGYTFGSGTRLTVV.

The V gene is TRBV7-6, the J gene TRBJ2-3, with 10 bases fitting TRBD2. The CDR3 consists of 15 residues. Looked up from germline, CDR1 is SGHVS and CDR2 is FNYEAQ. The junction had 6 bases not matched to a gene; V was cut back by 1 base and J by 8 bases. This chain's CDR3 is CASSLGAGGLGTQYF. Written as DNA, the CDR3 is TGTGCCAGCAGCTTAGGAGCGGGGGGGCTTGGTACGCAGTATTTT.

V usage is TRBV6-5 and J usage is TRBJ2-7; unclear D gene. Germline V gene lookup returns CDR1 MNHEY and CDR2 SVGAGI. The CDR3 consists of 10 residues. The V and J ends lost 7 bases and 4 bases respectively, with 5 bases between them. CDR3 sequence reads: CASIIYEQYV. DNA of the CDR3: TGTGCCAGCATTATTTACGAGCAGTACGTC.

CDR3 nucleotides: TGTGCCATCAGTGACGAGGGAGGGTATGGCTACACCTTC. This gives the protein CAISDEGGYGYTF. The chain is built from TRBV10-3 and TRBJ1-2; D is unresolved. V was cut by 3 bases and J by 5 bases, with 10 bases left in between. CDR3 length equals 13 residues. Germline assignment: CDR1 ENHRY and CDR2 SYGVKD.

The chain links TRBV6-5 to TRBJ1-1; 7 bases match TRBD1. CDR3 length: 13 residues. J was trimmed by 3 bases and V by 5 bases; bases with no gene match: 3. Germline V gene data show CDR1 as MNHEY and CDR2 as SVGAGI. The CDR3 spells CASSRGRDTEAFF. For the CDR3, the DNA is TGTGCCAGCAGTAGGGGGCGCGACACTGAAGCTTTCTTT.

The chain joins TRBV18 to TRBJ1-4, with TRBD1 as a possible D gene (6 bases). CDR3 length: 14 amino acids. Germline V gene sequence: CDR1 KGHSH, CDR2 LQKENI. With 3 bases removed from V and 8 bases from J, the gap between germline ends came to 13 bases. In DNA form, the CDR3 reads TGTGCCAGCTCACCTGGACAGCAGTCCGAAAAACTGTTTTTT. The encoded protein is CASSPGQQSEKLFF.

The genes are TRBV5-6 and TRBJ1-6, with no clear D. The germline gives CDR1 SGHDT, CDR2 YYEEEE. The V end was cut by 0 bases, the J end by 0 bases, with 10 bases between. CDR3 size: 17 residues. The CDR3 bases are TGTGCCAGCAGCTTGGGGGTAGGGAGCTCCTATAATTCACCCCTCCACTTT. The encoded protein is CASSLGVGSSYNSPLHF.

The genes are TRBV5-6 and TRBJ2-6; tentative D call: TRBD2 (5 bases). Germline V lookup: CDR1 SGHDT, CDR2 YYEEEE. V was shortened by 7 bases and J by 0 bases, with 11 bases between the two germline ends. This CDR3 contains 15 residues. DNA for the CDR3: TGTGCCAGCTGCTCGAGGGACTCTGGGGCCAACGTCCTGACTTTC. This gives the protein CASCSRDSGANVLTF.